Described below is a single T cell receptor beta chain sequence and its context. This CDR3 contains 12 residues. Trimming took 4 bases from V and 4 from J, leaving 9 bases between them. Germline-derived CDR1 and CDR2 are SGDLS and YYNGEE. The sample comes from a study of shared clonotypes between healthy human individuals. Deep was the level used in running the assay. The method was immunoSEQ multiplex PCR; TCRdb's version includes in-frame clones alone and lacks a portion of them. The repertoire consists of around 600,000 clones, with about 98% occurring once and the leading ten covering 0.3%. The naive CD8 population came from CD45RO-negative cells selected for CCR7, without terminally differentiated effector memory CD45RA+ cells.

The receptor was derived from a man aged 25 to 40 in good health. Material: naive CD8+ T cells sorted from blood. This chain links TRBV9 with TRBJ2-7; D ambiguous. DNA of the CDR3: TGTGCCAGCAGCCCCGACCTATACGAGCAGTACTTC. Translated, it gives CASSPDLYEQYF.